This T cell receptor (beta chain) was recorded in a study of CD8 T cells in ankylosing spondylitis. Notes on the study in general: Relatively rare in peripheral blood, disease-linked clones were also CD8+. Enrichment of disease-linked clones was reportedly significant in matched ankylosing spondylitis synovial fluid. Some of the motif variants had earlier been found in reactive arthritis patients' fluid and blood. Fewer than ten highly homologous variants made up a TCR beta motif that seemed to typify ankylosing spondylitis blood.

Quantitative 5'-RACE was performed with molecular barcodes, and it yielded the TCR beta libraries. TCRdb processed the 5' RACE reads anew with MiXCR; each CDR3 protein has one entry. The repertoire consists of roughly 300,000 distinct CDR3 sequences, with roughly 8% occurring once and the leading ten covering about 15%. As to this clonotype: Its target is not known.

Germline trimming cut 1 base from V and 3 bases from J; bases unmatched to any gene: 4. Per the germline V gene, CDR1 is LGHDT and CDR2 is YNNKEL (reference sequence). This CDR3 region has 15 residues. The chain employs TRBV3-1 and TRBJ2-7; TRBD1 agrees at 9 bases. This TCR derives from a male donor with ankylosing spondylitis. The sequencing sample was made of blood, either unsorted or a sorted T cell fraction (not recorded which). The CDR3 is CASSQGAGQGYEQYF. CDR3 sequence (DNA): TGTGCCAGCAGCCAAGGGGCGGGACAGGGCTACGAGCAGTACTTC.